The sequence of this T cell receptor beta chain was determined in a study of patients and donors after allogeneic stem cell transplantation. One entry per CDR3 protein results from TCRdb running MiXCR on the RT-PCR reads. The sample has around 90,000 distinct CDR3 sequences; roughly 48% are singletons. The CDR3 totals 11 residues. Per germline, CDR1 SGHDT and CDR2 YYEEEE. V lost 4 bases and J 6 bases, leaving 8 bases between the germline ends. The sample was blood, either unsorted or a sorted T cell fraction (not recorded which). The receptor's source is a human donor who was either an allogeneic HSCT recipient or a stem cell or donor lymphocyte infusion donor (not recorded which). It is not recorded whose cells these are; they may come from a transplant donor. This sequence joins TRBV5-6 and TRBJ2-7; D call uncertain. The CDR3 here is CASSRAGEQYF. DNA for the CDR3: TGTGCCAGCAGCCGAGCAGGCGAGCAGTACTTC.